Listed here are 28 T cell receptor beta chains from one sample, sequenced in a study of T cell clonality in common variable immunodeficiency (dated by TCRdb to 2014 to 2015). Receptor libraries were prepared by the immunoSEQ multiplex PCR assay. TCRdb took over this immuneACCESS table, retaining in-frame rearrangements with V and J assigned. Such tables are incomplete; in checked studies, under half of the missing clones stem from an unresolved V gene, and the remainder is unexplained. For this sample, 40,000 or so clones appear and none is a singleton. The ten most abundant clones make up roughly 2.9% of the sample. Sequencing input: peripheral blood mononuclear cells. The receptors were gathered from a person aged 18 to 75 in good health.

CDR3 DNA (partial): TGCAGTGCCTCACCTCCGGGACAGGGGGGTCCCTACAAAGAGACG. Residues: CSASPPGQGGPYKET. The complete CDR3 reads CSASPPGQGGPYKETQYF. The chain is built from TRBV20-1 and TRBJ2-3; 11 bases map to TRBD1. The CDR3 end lies 3 residues beyond the end of the read and is filled in from the germline J gene. Germline V gives CDR1 DFQATT, CDR2 SNEGSKA (reference sequence). The CDR3 contains 18 residues.

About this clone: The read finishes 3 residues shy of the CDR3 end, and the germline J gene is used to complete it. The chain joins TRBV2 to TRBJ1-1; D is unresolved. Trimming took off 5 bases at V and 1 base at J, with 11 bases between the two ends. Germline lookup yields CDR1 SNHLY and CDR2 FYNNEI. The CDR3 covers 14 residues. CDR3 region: CASSIEARNTEAFF. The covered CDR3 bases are TGTGCCAGCAGTATTGAGGCCCGGAACACTGAA.

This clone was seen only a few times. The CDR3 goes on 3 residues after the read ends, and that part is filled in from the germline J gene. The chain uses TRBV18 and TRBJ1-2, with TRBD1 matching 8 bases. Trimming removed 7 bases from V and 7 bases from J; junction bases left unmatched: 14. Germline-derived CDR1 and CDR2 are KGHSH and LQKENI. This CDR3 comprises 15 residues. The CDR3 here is CASLLDRQGLAGYTF. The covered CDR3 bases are TGTGCCAGCTTACTCGACCGACAGGGGTTAGCTGGC. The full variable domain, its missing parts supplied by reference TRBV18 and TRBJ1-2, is NAGVMQNPRHLVRRRGQEARLRCSPMKGHSHVYWYRQLPEEGLKFMVYLQKENIIDESGMPKERFSAEFPKEGPSILRIQQVVRGDSAAYFCASLLDRQGLAGYTFGSGTRLTVV.

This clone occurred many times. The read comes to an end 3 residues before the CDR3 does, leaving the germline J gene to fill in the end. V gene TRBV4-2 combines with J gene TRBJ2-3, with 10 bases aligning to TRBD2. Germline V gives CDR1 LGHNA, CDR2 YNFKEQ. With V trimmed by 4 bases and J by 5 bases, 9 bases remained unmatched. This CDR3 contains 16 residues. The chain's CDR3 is CASSRAGGPVGDTQYF. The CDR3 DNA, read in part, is TGTGCCAGCAGCCGAGCGGGAGGGCCGGTGGGAGATACG.

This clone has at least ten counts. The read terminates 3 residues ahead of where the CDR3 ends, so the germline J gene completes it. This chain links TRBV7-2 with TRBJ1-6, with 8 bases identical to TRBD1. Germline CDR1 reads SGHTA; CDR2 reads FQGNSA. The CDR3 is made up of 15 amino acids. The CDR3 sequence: CASSERQGTLSPLHF. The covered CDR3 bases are TGTGCCAGCAGCGAGAGACAGGGGACCCTCTCGCCC.

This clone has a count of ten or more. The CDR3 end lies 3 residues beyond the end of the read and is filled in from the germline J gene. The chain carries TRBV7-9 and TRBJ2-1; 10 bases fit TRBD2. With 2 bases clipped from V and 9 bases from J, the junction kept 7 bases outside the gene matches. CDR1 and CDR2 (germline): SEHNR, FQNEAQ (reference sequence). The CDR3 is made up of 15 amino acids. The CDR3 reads CASSLTGLAGAEQFF. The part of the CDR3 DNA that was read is TGTGCCAGCAGCTTAACGGGGCTAGCGGGAGCTGAG.

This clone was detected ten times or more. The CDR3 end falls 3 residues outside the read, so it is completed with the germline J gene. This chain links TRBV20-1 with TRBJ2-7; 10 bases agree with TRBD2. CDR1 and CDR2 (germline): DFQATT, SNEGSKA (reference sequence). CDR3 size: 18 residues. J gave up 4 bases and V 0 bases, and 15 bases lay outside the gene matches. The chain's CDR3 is CSARERTSGTVYFYEQYF. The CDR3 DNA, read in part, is TGCAGTGCTAGAGAAAGAACTAGCGGGACCGTCTATTTTTACGAG.

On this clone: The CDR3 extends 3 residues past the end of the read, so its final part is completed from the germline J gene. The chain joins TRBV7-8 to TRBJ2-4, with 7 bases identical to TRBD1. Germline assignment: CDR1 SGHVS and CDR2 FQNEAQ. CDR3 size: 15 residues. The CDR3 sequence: CASSPTGVPPYGQYF. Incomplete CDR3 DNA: TGTGCCAGCAGCCCAACAGGGGTGCCCCCCTATGGT.

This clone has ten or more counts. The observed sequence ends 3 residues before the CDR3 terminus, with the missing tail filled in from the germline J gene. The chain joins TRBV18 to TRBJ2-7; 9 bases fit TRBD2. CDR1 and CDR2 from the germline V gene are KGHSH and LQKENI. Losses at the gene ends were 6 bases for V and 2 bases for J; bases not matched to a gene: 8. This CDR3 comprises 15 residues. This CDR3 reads CASSFLGGRAYEQYF. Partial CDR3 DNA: TGTGCCAGCTCGTTTCTTGGCGGGAGGGCCTACGAG.

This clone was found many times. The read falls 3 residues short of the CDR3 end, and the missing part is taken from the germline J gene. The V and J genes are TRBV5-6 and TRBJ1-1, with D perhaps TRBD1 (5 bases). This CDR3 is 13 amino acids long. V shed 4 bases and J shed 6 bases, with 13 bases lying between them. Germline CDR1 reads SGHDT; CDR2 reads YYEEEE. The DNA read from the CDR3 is TGTGCCAGCAGCCCCTCTGGGGCGTCTGAA. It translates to CASSPSGASE. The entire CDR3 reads CASSPSGASEAFF.

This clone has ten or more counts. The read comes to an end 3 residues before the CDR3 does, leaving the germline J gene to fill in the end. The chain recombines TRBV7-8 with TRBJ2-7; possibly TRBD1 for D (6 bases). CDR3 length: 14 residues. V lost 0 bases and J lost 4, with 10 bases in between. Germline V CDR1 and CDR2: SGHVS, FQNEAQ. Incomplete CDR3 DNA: TGTGCCAGCAGCTTAGCCGGACAGCTTTACGAG. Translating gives CASSLAGQLYE. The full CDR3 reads CASSLAGQLYEQYF. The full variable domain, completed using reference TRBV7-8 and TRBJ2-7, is GAGVSQSPRYKVAKRGQDVALRCDPISGHVSLFWYQQALGQGPEFLTYFQNEAQLDKSGLPSDRFFAERPEGSVSTLKIQRTQQEDSAVYLCASSLAGQLYEQYFGPGTRLTVT.

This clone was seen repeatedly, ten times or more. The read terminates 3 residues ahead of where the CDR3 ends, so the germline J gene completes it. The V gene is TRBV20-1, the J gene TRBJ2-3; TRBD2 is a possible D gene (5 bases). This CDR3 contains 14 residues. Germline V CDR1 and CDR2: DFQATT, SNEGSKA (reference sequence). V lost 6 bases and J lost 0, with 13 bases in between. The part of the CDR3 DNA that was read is TGCAGTGCCGAGGGTGGTTCTAGCACAGATACG. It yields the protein CSAEGGSSTDT. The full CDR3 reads CSAEGGSSTDTQYF.

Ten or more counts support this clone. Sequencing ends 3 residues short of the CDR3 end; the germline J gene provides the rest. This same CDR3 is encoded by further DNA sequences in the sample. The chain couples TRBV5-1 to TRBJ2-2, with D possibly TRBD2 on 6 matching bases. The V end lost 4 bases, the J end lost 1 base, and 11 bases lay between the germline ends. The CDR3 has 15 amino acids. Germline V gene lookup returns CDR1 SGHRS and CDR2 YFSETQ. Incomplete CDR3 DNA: TGCGCCAGCAGCCCGGACTACGGGAACACCGGGGAG. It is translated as CASSPDYGNTGE. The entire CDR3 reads CASSPDYGNTGELFF. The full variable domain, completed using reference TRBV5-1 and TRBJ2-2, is KAGVTQTPRYLIKTRGQQVTLSCSPISGHRSVSWYQQTPGQGLQFLFEYFSETQRNKGNFPGRFSGRQFSNSRSEMNVSTLELGDSALYLCASSPDYGNTGELFFGEGSRLTVL.

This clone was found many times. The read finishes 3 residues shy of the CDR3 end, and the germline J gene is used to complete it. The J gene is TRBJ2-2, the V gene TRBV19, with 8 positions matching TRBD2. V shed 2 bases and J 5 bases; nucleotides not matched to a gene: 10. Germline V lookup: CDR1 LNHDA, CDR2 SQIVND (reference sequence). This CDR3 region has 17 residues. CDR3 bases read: TGTGCCAGTAGTATACCGGTAGCGGGAATGTATACCGGGGAG. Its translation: CASSIPVAGMYTGE. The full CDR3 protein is CASSIPVAGMYTGELFF. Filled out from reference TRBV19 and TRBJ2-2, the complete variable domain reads DGGITQSPKYLFRKEGQNVTLSCEQNLNHDAMYWYRQDPGQGLRLIYYSQIVNDFQKGDIAEGYSVSREKKESFPLTVTSAQKNPTAFYLCASSIPVAGMYTGELFFGEGSRLTVL.

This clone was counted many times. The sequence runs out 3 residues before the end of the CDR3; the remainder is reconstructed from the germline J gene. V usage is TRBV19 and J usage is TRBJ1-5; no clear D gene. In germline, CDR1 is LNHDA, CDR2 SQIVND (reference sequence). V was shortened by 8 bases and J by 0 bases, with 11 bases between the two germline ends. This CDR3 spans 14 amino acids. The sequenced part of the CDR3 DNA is TGTGCCAGTGATACACGAGATAGCAATCAGCCC. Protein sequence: CASDTRDSNQP. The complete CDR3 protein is CASDTRDSNQPQHF.

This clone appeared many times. CDR3: CASSSQGSRYYEQYF. The DNA read from the CDR3 is TGCGCCAGCAGCTCACAGGGGTCCCGCTACTACGAG. The genes are TRBV5-1 and TRBJ2-7, with 7 bases identical to TRBD1. The read gets to within 3 residues of the CDR3 end, and the germline J gene fills in the rest. The J segment lost 3 bases and the V segment lost 3 bases, leaving 9 bases of the junction unmatched. CDR3 length: 15 amino acids. Germline CDR1 and CDR2: SGHRS and YFSETQ.

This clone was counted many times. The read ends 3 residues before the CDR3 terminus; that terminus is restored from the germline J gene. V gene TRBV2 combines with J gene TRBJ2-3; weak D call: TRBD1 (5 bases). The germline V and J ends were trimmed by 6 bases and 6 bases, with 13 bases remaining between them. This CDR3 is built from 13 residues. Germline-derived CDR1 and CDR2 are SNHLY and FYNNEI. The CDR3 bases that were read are TGTGCCAGCAGCGACAGCGCAGCGGATACG. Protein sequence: CASSDSAADT. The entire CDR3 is CASSDSAADTQYF.

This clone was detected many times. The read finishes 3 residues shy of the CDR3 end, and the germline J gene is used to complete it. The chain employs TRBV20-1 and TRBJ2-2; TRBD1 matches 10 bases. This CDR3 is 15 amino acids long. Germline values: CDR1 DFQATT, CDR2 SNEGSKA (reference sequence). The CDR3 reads CSARYYGTGDEKLFF. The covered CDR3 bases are TGCAGTGCTAGATATTACGGGACAGGGGACGAAAAG.

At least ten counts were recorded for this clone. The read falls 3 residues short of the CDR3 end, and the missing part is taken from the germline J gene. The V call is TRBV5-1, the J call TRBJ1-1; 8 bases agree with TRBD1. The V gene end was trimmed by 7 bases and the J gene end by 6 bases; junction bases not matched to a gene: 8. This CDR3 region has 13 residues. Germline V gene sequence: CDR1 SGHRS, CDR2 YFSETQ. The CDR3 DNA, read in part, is TGCGCCAGCCGCAGGGGGCACGACTCTGAA. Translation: CASRRGHDSE. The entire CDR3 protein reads CASRRGHDSEAFF.

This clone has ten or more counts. The CDR3 loop is CASSSGLAHSTSDTQYF. CDR3 DNA (partial): TGTGCCAGCAGTTCGGGACTAGCCCACTCCACTTCAGATACG. The chain carries TRBV28 and TRBJ2-3; 9 positions match TRBD2. The observed sequence ends 3 residues before the CDR3 terminus, with the missing tail filled in from the germline J gene. In germline, CDR1 is MDHEN, CDR2 SYDVKM. The V gene end was trimmed by 4 bases and the J gene end by 4 bases; junction bases not matched to a gene: 12. The length of the CDR3 is 17 residues.

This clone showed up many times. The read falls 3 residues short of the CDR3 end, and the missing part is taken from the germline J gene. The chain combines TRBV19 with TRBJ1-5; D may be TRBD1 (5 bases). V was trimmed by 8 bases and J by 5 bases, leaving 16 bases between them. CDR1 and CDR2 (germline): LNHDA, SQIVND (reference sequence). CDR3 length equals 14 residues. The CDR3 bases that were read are TGTGCCAGTGACGGGGCGGGGAGTTATCAGCCC. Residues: CASDGAGSYQP. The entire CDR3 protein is CASDGAGSYQPQHF.

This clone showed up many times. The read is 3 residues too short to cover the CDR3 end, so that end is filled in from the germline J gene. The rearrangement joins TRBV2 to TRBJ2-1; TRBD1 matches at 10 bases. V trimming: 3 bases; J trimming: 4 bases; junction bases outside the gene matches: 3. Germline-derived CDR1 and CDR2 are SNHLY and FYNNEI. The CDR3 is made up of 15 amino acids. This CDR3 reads CASSDRDRGYNEQFF. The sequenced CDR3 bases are TGTGCCAGCAGTGACCGGGACAGGGGATACAATGAG.

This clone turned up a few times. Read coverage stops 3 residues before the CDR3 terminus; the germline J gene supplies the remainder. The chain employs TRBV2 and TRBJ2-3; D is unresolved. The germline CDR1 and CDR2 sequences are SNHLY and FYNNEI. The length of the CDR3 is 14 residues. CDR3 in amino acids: CASSSIQYQETQYF. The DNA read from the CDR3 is TGTGCCAGCAGTTCCATACAGTACCAAGAGACG.

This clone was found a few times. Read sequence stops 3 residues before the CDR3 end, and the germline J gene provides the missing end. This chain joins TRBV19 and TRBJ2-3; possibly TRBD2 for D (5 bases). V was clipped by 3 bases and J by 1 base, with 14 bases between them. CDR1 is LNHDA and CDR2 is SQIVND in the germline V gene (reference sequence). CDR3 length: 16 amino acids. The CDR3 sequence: CASSMSGSRRTDTQYF. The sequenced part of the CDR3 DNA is TGTGCCAGTAGTATGAGCGGATCCCGACGCACAGATACG.

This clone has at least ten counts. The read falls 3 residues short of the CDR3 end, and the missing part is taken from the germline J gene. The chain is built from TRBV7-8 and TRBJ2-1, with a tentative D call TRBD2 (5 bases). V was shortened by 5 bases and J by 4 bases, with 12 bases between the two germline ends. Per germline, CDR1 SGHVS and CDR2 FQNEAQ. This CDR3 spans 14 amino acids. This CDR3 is CASSPSRGYNEQFF. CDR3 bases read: TGTGCCAGCAGCCCATCCCGGGGATACAATGAG. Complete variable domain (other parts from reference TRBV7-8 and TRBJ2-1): GAGVSQSPRYKVAKRGQDVALRCDPISGHVSLFWYQQALGQGPEFLTYFQNEAQLDKSGLPSDRFFAERPEGSVSTLKIQRTQQEDSAVYLCASSPSRGYNEQFFGPGTRLTVL.

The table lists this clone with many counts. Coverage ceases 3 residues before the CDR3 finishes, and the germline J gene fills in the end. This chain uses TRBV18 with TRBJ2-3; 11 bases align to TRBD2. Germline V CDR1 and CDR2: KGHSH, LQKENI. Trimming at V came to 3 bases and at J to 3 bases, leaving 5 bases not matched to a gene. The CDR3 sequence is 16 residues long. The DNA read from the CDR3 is TGTGCCAGCTCACCCTGGACTAGCGGGTCGACAGATACG. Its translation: CASSPWTSGSTDT. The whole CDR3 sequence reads CASSPWTSGSTDTQYF.

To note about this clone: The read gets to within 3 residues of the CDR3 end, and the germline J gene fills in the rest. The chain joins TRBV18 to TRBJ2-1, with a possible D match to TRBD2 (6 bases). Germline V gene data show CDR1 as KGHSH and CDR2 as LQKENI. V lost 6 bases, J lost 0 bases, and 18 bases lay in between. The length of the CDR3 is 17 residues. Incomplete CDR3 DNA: TGTGCCAGCTCCCGGGGGACTGGGGAACTCTCCTACAATGAG. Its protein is CASSRGTGELSYNE. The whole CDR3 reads CASSRGTGELSYNEQFF.

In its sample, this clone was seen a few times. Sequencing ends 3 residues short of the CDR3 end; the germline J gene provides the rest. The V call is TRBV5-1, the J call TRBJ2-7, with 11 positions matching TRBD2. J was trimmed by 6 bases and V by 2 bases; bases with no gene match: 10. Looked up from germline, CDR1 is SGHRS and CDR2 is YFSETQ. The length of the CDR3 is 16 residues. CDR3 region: CASSLPLAGGRGEQYF. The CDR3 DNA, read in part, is TGCGCCAGCAGCTTACCTTTAGCGGGGGGGAGGGGCGAG. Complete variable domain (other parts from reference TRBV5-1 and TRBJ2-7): KAGVTQTPRYLIKTRGQQVTLSCSPISGHRSVSWYQQTPGQGLQFLFEYFSETQRNKGNFPGRFSGRQFSNSRSEMNVSTLELGDSALYLCASSLPLAGGRGEQYFGPGTRLTVT.